The rows below give T cell receptor beta chains drawn from one sample of a study of T cell responses to AZD1222 COVID-19 vaccine. Sequencing used immunoSEQ multiplex PCR; TCRdb keeps in-frame clones, though not all of them. The data show approximately 110,000 clones, more than 70% seen once. Sequencing used peripheral blood, obtained on day 0 of AZD1222 vaccination. Every receptor here comes from an adult in good health. CDR3s leave out the opening cysteine and the closing phenylalanine or tryptophan. The D gene is left open where the match is weak. Size tells how often a clone was seen (once, few, many) or the class of an expanded clone, and some rows leave it out.

j_gene | abundance | d_gene | v_gene | CDR3aa
TRBJ2-1 | . | TRBD2 | TRBV5-1 | ASSPRDYSNEQF
TRBJ1-5 | . | TRBD1 | TRBV4-1 | ASSQAHGATGNQPQH
TRBJ2-7 | . | TRBD1 | TRBV5-1 | ASSFRSAGGEQY
TRBJ1-5 | . | TRBD1 | TRBV6-2/TRBV6-3 | ASSPLGDSQVQPQH
TRBJ2-2 | . | . | TRBV7-3 | ASSGANTGELF
TRBJ2-7 | . | TRBD2 | TRBV29-1 | SVLKLAGRAYEQY
TRBJ1-6 | . | TRBD1 | TRBV7-2 | ASSLATGGSSPLH
TRBJ2-5 | once | . | TRBV6-5 | ASSYAYQETQY
TRBJ2-1 | . | . | TRBV5-1 | ASSPTGLGYNEQF
TRBJ1-3 | . | TRBD1 | TRBV19 | ASSPGQGGGNTIY
TRBJ1-3 | . | . | TRBV6-1 | ASSELVATIY
TRBJ1-2 | . | TRBD1 | TRBV9 | ASTLQGARGYT
TRBJ1-2 | . | TRBD1 | TRBV28 | ASSPRTGANYGYT
TRBJ2-7 | once | . | TRBV2 | ASSVHEQY
TRBJ1-5 | . | . | TRBV28 | ASSRLNQPQH
TRBJ1-1 | . | TRBD1 | TRBV10-1 | ASSDHRGRTEAF
TRBJ1-5 | . | TRBD1 | TRBV7-9 | ASSLTDRAVGQPQH
TRBJ1-1 | . | . | TRBV5-1 | ASSFFFRENTEAF
TRBJ1-5 | few | TRBD1 | TRBV19 | ASSIGDRDNQPQH
TRBJ1-3 | . | . | TRBV7-9 | ASSLFYGSGNTIY
TRBJ1-2 | . | . | TRBV28 | ASSSGFSGYT
TRBJ1-5 | . | . | TRBV20-1 | SAGGSHSSNQPQH
TRBJ2-7 | . | TRBD1 | TRBV18 | ASSLPTGRYEQY
TRBJ2-7 | . | TRBD2 | TRBV28 | ASMTSGTYEQY
TRBJ2-2 | . | TRBD1 | TRBV11-2 | ASSQTGGYTGELF
TRBJ1-2 | once | . | TRBV15 | ATSRNWGPHGYT
TRBJ1-2 | . | . | TRBV5-1 | ASSLLGYYGYT
TRBJ2-7 | . | . | TRBV18 | ASSPTVYEQY
TRBJ2-5 | . | TRBD2 | TRBV6-5 | ASSYKRETQETQY